This TCR beta chain was found in a study of beta chain features in type 1 diabetes. About the research overall: Across all samples, over 85 million sorted cells were examined.

Reverse transcribing all isolated RNA meant expressed TCRB transcripts were sequenced. Some clones are missing from TCRdb's copy, which holds only in-frame ones; the method was immunoSEQ multiplex PCR. The sample lists roughly 450,000 clones, more than 9.5% occurring once. This CDR3 comprises 14 residues. V shed 5 bases and J 3 bases; nucleotides not matched to a gene: 7. Germline V gene lookup returns CDR1 SGHTA and CDR2 FQGNSA. The study's findings and limits: In every one of the four CD4+ subsets, TCRB CDR3s were moderately but significantly shorter in Type 1 diabetes patients. A pattern of fewer insertions and more deletions at VDJ junctions was seen in type 1 diabetes patients.

On this clone: What it binds is unknown.

This receptor was obtained from a woman aged 18 to 35 in good health. The rearrangement uses TRBV7-2 and TRBJ2-7; 7 bases agree with TRBD1. Sequences were obtained from naive CD4+ T cells from blood. In DNA, the CDR3 is TGTGCCAGCAGCCACGGGACAGAAATCTACGAGCAGTACTTC. Protein product: CASSHGTEIYEQYF. The full variable domain, in which reference TRBV7-2 and TRBJ2-7 provide the parts outside the CDR3, is GAGVSQSPSNKVTEKGKDVELRCDPISGHTALYWYRQSLGQGLEFLIYFQGNSAPDKSGLPSDRFSAERTGGSVSTLTIQRTQQEDSAVYLCASSHGTEIYEQYFGPGTRLTVT.